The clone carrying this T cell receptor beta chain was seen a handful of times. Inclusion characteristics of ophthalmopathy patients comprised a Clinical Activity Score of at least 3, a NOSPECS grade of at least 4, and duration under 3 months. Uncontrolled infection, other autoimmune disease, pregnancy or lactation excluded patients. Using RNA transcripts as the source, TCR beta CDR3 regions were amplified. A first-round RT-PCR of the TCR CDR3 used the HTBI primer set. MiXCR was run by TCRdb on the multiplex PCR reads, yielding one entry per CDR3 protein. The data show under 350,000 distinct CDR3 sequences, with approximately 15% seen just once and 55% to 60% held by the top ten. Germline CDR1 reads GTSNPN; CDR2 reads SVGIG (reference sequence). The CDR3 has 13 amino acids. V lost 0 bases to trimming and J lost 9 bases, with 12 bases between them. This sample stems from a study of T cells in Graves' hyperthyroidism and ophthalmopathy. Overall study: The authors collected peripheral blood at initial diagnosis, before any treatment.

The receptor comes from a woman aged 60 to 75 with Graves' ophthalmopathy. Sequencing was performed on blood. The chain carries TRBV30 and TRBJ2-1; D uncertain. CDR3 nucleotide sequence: TGTGCCTGGAGTGTAATGCGGAACGGTGAGCAGTTCTTC. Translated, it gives CAWSVMRNGEQFF.